Listed here is a single T cell receptor beta chain. The source of the sample is a study of T cell changes during pregnancy in multiple sclerosis. The protocol was immunoSEQ multiplex PCR, while the TCRdb copy is restricted to in-frame clones and leaves out a portion. The table lists 35,000 to 45,000 clones, approximately 92% of them singletons. Trimming removed 3 bases at V and 7 bases at J, with 15 bases between. The CDR3 spans 14 residues. The germline gives CDR1 SGHAT, CDR2 FQNNGV. The chain combines TRBV11-2 with TRBJ1-1; D is undetermined. Here the sequenced sample was CD4+ T cells from peripheral blood mononuclear cells, taken in the second trimester of pregnancy. The source of this sequence is a female donor in good health, enrolled as a control in a pregnancy study. Here the CDR3 reads CASSLDSEDGEAFF. The CDR3 region has the DNA TGTGCCAGCAGCTTGGACTCGGAGGACGGTGAAGCTTTCTTT.